The TCR beta chain under discussion was sequenced for a study of a mutant IDH1 vaccine in newly diagnosed glioma (dated by TCRdb to about 2021). At the level of the whole study: Eight vaccinations were administered to patients in weeks 1, 3, 5, 7, 11, 15, 19 and 23, corresponding to visits V03 through V10. Vaccination was initiated 4-6 weeks after radiotherapy alone, or concurrently with temozolomide cycles in the chemotherapy-containing groups. Of the approximately 33 patients who were treated, about 60% were male and around 40% were female, and the mean age was around 40 years. Before enrollment, patients had received standard therapy of radiotherapy alone, temozolomide alone, or radiochemotherapy with temozolomide; most received the combination. Six visits were used for peripheral blood collection: V03 (baseline), V05, V07, V10, V12 and V13. Longitudinal TCRB deep sequencing was performed for 20 to 25 treated patients wherever samples were available for exploratory analyses. Points the paper makes about the study in general: Immune responses induced by the vaccine were seen in around 94% of patients across multiple MHC alleles. According to the authors, sample limitations meant that analyses of patient blood samples could not be reproduced. PBMC samples for TCRB deep sequencing were selected based on availability. Pseudoprogression appeared unrelated to alterations in the top peripheral T cell clonotypes detected by TCRB sequencing.

Sample time point, as interpreted from the label and publication: week 5, during vaccination. Each vaccine dose, consisting of 300 ug of a 20-mer mutant IDH1 peptide in Montanide, was administered subcutaneously with topical imiquimod. Donors had newly diagnosed WHO grade 3 or 4 IDH1-mutant astrocytomas with loss of nuclear ATRX. The samples were drawn from NOA16, a multicentre, single-arm, open-label phase I trial in Germany that tested a mutant IDH1 peptide vaccine in humans for the first time. Genomic DNA for TCRB sequencing was extracted from EDTA blood using the DNeasy Blood and Tissue Kit. V and J are truncated by 2 bases and 6 bases respectively, leaving an intervening sequence of 13 bases. From the cysteine through the phenylalanine, the CDR3 covers 15 amino acids. The sequence is cut down to CDR3 DNA, 45 bases in frame from base 1. CDR1 is given as MNHEY and CDR2 as SVGAGI, both from the germline V gene.

With respect to this clone: The antigen this receptor binds is unknown. The input lacks base qualities; no much larger clone sits a single base away.

Receptors were amplified or captured by the immunoSEQ multiplex PCR assay. The hsTCRB Kit was used according to the manufacturer's protocol to amplify rearranged TCR beta chain sequences. TCRB libraries were sequenced on an Illumina MiSeq. The authors' analysis ran thus. Demultiplexing, trimming and gene mapping were performed with the kit vendor's proprietary platform. TCRdb re-hosts the immuneACCESS table, in-frame sequences only. Its copies lack some clones; in the studies checked, an unresolved V gene accounts for under half of them, and the cause for the rest is not known. V, J and clone size are taken as reported in that table, and D and trimming were inferred from the DNA itself. The sample table holds roughly 51,000 clones, of which approximately 82% were seen once. The top ten clonotypes cover 3% to 3.5% of the sample.

Rearrangement joined TRBV6-5 to TRBJ2-2; the D gene is possibly TRBD1, with 6 bases matching. The material sequenced was PBMCs, taken from a glioma patient whose treatment included an IDH1 peptide vaccine. This TCR derives from a woman aged 18-35 years with glioma. Some clones in this sample may be carry-over from other donors' samples. The nucleotide sequence reads as follows: TGTGCCAGCAGTTACGTGGCAGGGGCATCCGGGGAGCTGTTTTTT. Its protein is CASSYVAGASGELFF.